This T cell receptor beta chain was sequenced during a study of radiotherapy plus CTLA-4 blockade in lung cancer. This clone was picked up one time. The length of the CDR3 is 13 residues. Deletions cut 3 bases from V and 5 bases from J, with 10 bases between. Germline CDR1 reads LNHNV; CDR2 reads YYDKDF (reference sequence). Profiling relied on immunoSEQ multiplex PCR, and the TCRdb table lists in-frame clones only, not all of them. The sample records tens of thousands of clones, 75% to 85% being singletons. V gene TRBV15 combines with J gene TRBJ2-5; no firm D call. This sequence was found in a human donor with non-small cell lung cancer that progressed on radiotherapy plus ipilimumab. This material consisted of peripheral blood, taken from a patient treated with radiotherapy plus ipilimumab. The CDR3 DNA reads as TGTGCCACCAGCAGGGGTTTATGGGAGACCCAGTACTTC. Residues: CATSRGLWETQYF.